The 10 T cell receptor beta chains given below trace back to one sample, sequenced in a study of blood T cell repertoires in COVID-19. Assay: immunoSEQ multiplex PCR; the TCRdb copy retains only in-frame clones and omits some. The table records a few hundred thousand clones, 88% of them present only once. The sequencing sample was made of PBMCs or T cells enriched from blood (not recorded which). These receptors originate from a woman in her twenties or thirties who had been exposed to COVID-19.

The chain uses TRBV1 and TRBJ2-1; the table's D call TRBD2 went unverified against the DNA. TRBV1 is listed as a pseudogene. CDR3 size: 19 residues. CDR3 sequence: CTSSQDTGLAPSSYNEQFF. CDR3 in DNA: TGCACCAGCAGCCAAGATACGGGACTAGCCCCCAGCTCCTACAATGAGCAGTTCTTC.

CDR3 nucleotide sequence: TGTGCCAGTAGTCAGGGGGCGCGGACTGAAGCTTTCTTT. This translates into CASSQGARTEAFF. The chain has TRBV19 and TRBJ1-1; 8 nucleotides agree with TRBD1. With V trimmed by 5 bases and J by 5 bases, 4 bases remained unmatched. Germline V gene sequence: CDR1 LNHDA, CDR2 SQIVND (reference sequence). CDR3 size: 13 residues.

The rearrangement uses TRBV12-3 or TRBV12-4 and TRBJ1-4; 8 bases are shared with TRBD1. Unmatched junction bases numbered 3, after V lost 5 bases and J lost 7 bases. The CDR3 is 13 amino acids. The CDR3, as DNA: TGTGCCAGCAGTCAGGGGGCGGTTGAAAAACTGTTTTTT. It is translated as CASSQGAVEKLFF.

The chain carries TRBV3-1 (or the pseudogene TRBV3-2) and TRBJ1-1; D remains ambiguous. The germline V and J ends were trimmed by 0 bases and 2 bases, with 10 bases remaining between them. Germline V gene data show CDR1 as LGHDT and CDR2 as YNNKEL (reference sequence). The CDR3 runs to 15 residues. CDR3 in amino acids: CASSQEGSSNTEAFF. For the CDR3, the DNA is TGTGCCAGCAGCCAAGAAGGGAGCAGCAACACTGAAGCTTTCTTT.

This rearrangement joins TRBV6-1 to TRBJ1-2; 8 bases agree with TRBD1. V shed 3 bases, J shed 7 bases, and the junction held 7 bases outside the gene matches. The germline gives CDR1 MNHNS, CDR2 SASEGT. This CDR3 has 14 residues. The CDR3 protein is CASSDGQGAGGYTF. The CDR3, as DNA: TGTGCCAGCAGTGACGGTCAGGGGGCGGGTGGCTACACCTTC.

The rearrangement links TRBV15 to TRBJ1-1; weak D call: TRBD1 (5 bases). Per germline, CDR1 LNHNV and CDR2 YYDKDF (reference sequence). This CDR3 spans 13 amino acids. Trimming left V 3 bases short and J 3 bases short, with 8 bases between. Here the CDR3 DNA reads TGTGCCACCAGCAGGGGGGGGGACACTGAAGCTTTCTTT. This gives the protein CATSRGGDTEAFF.

The chain joins TRBV19 to TRBJ1-2; 8 nucleotides align to TRBD1. V lost 7 bases to trimming and J lost 7 bases; unmatched junction nucleotides: 8. Germline-derived CDR1 and CDR2 are LNHDA and SQIVND (reference sequence). The length of the CDR3 is 13 residues. The CDR3 spells CASIRQGASGYTF. The DNA of the CDR3 is TGTGCCAGTATTCGTCAGGGGGCATCTGGCTACACCTTC. The full variable domain, rest sourced from reference TRBV19 and TRBJ1-2, is DGGITQSPKYLFRKEGQNVTLSCEQNLNHDAMYWYRQDPGQGLRLIYYSQIVNDFQKGDIAEGYSVSREKKESFPLTVTSAQKNPTAFYLCASIRQGASGYTFGSGTRLTVV.

The V call is TRBV28, the J call TRBJ1-4, with 10 bases fitting TRBD1. Germline V CDR1 and CDR2: MDHEN, SYDVKM. The J segment lost 8 bases and the V segment lost 6 bases, leaving 6 bases of the junction unmatched. The CDR3 loop spans 14 amino acids. The CDR3 is CASSTDRGKEKLFF. The CDR3 coding sequence is TGTGCCAGCAGCACGGACAGGGGGAAAGAAAAACTGTTTTTT.

The chain has TRBV6-1 and TRBJ2-3; 7 bases line up with TRBD2. Trimming at V came to 1 base and at J to 9 bases, leaving 7 bases not matched to a gene. Germline lookup yields CDR1 MNHNS and CDR2 SASEGT. The length of the CDR3 is 14 residues. The CDR3 sequence is CASSEGSGTMTQYF. The CDR3 nucleotides are TGTGCCAGCAGTGAAGGGTCTGGGACTATGACGCAGTATTTT.

The rearrangement uses TRBV4-2 and TRBJ1-3; D call uncertain. CDR1 LGHNA and CDR2 YNFKEQ come from the germline V gene. Trimming stripped 1 base from V and 0 bases from J, with 10 bases between. The CDR3 has 16 amino acids. CDR3 residues: CASSQVPESSGNTIYF. CDR3 sequence (DNA): TGTGCCAGCAGCCAAGTCCCCGAGAGCTCTGGAAACACCATATATTTT.